This paragraph covers one TCR beta chain sequence. These data are taken from a study of CD8 T cell repertoires and HIV-1 epitope variants. About the study: Separate from the cultures, 1M uncultured T cells served as baseline.

J lost 3 bases, V lost 1 base, and 9 bases had no gene match. The CDR3 length is 17 residues. Germline CDR1 is LNHNV and CDR2 is YYDKDF (reference sequence). Survey-depth immunoSEQ sequencing covered TCR beta CDR3 regions. Generated by immunoSEQ multiplex PCR, the TCRdb table keeps only in-frame clones and is missing some. The repertoire includes tens of thousands of clones, just under 75% of them detected once, and 20% to 30% sits in the top ten. The receptor was derived from a male donor with HIV. The rearrangement joins TRBV15 to TRBJ2-5, with TRBD2 matching 9 bases. The sample comprised uncultured baseline CD8+ T cells from peripheral blood mononuclear cells (PBMCs). The CDR3 sequence is CATSRGGTSLRKETQYF. CDR3 bases: TGTGCCACCAGCAGAGGTGGGACTAGCCTCCGGAAAGAGACCCAGTACTTC.